The 22 T cell receptor beta chains presented below share a single source sample, sequenced in a study of blood T cells in healthy people across ages. Combining a sample-barcoded 5' primer with a J-beta primer mix, a second PCR ran for roughly 7 to 11 cycles. TCRdb re-analysed the 5' RACE reads in MiXCR, keeping a single row per CDR3 protein. The sample consists of over a million distinct CDR3 sequences, 40% to 50% of them appearing once. The specimen was blood. These receptors all stem from a woman aged 60-75 years in good health.

This clonotype has more than one count but fewer than ten. A read error may explain this, as a much larger clone is one base away. V and J are TRBV9 and TRBJ2-1, with no clear D. TRBJ2-7 matches the DNA end more closely, so the J call is doubtful. Germline V gene sequence: CDR1 SGDLS, CDR2 YYNGEE. The CDR3 has 15 residues. This CDR3 is CASSVGDPSYNEQYF. Here the CDR3 DNA reads TGTGCCAGCAGCGTAGGGGATCCCTCCTACAATGAGCAGTACTTC.

This clonotype was counted between two and nine times. The V gene is TRBV28, the J gene TRBJ2-4; 8 nucleotides agree with TRBD2. Germline loops: CDR1 MDHEN, CDR2 SYDVKM. V gave up 6 bases and J gave up 1 base; unmatched junction bases: 2. The CDR3 sequence is 14 residues long. This CDR3 reads CASSRGGAKNIQYF. CDR3 DNA sequence: TGTGCCAGCAGCCGCGGGGGGGCCAAAAACATTCAGTACTTC. Supplemented by reference TRBV28 and TRBJ2-4, the full variable domain reads DVKVTQSSRYLVKRTGEKVFLECVQDMDHENMFWYRQDPGLGLRLIYFSYDVKMKEKGDIPEGYSVSREKKERFSLILESASTNQTSMYLCASSRGGAKNIQYFGAGTRLSVL.

This clonotype was seen only a few times. The chain has TRBV12-3 or TRBV12-4 and TRBJ2-5; the match to TRBD2 covers 10 bases. J gave up 3 bases and V 5 bases, and 6 bases lay outside the gene matches. The CDR3 loop spans 15 amino acids. CDR3 DNA sequence: TGTGCCAGCAGTCTCGGGACTAGCGCCAAAGAGACCCAGTACTTC. This codes for CASSLGTSAKETQYF.

This rearrangement joins TRBV5-6 to TRBJ1-2; maybe TRBD1 (5 bases). From germline, CDR1 is SGHDT and CDR2 YYEEEE. V was trimmed by 6 bases and J by 7 bases, leaving 19 bases between them. The CDR3 length is 14 residues. The CDR3 sequence is CASTPGVRGTGYTF. The DNA for the CDR3 is TGTGCCAGCACCCCCGGGGTCCGGGGCACTGGCTACACCTTC.

Note on this clonotype: One end of the junction fails to match germline, which may point to a read error. The rearrangement uses TRBV18 and TRBJ2-7; D remains ambiguous. The length of the CDR3 is 12 residues. From germline, CDR1 is KGHSH and CDR2 LQKENI. The CDR3: CASAPKGYEQYF. CDR3 nucleotide sequence: TGTGCCAGCGCACCAAAGGGCTACGAGCAGTACTTC.

The chain couples TRBV27 to TRBJ2-1; tentatively, D is TRBD2 (5 bases). The V gene's germline CDR1 is MNHEY and CDR2 SMNVEV (reference sequence). The length of the CDR3 is 19 residues. V lost 5 bases and J 2 bases, leaving 25 bases between the germline ends. The CDR3, as DNA: TGTGCCAGCAGTCTGGCTAGCCCAGACATACGAGGACCCTACAATGAGCAGTTCTTC. Translated: CASSLASPDIRGPYNEQFF.

This clonotype was found a few times. The genes are TRBV12-3 or TRBV12-4 and TRBJ2-7, with D possibly being TRBD2 (5 bases). This CDR3 comprises 13 residues. V gave up 5 bases and J gave up 5 bases, with 13 bases separating them. This chain's CDR3 is CASSQDSWNEQYF. CDR3 bases: TGTGCCAGCAGTCAGGACTCCTGGAACGAGCAGTACTTC.

This chain uses TRBV27 with TRBJ2-5; a weak D match, TRBD2 (5 bases). CDR3 length: 15 residues. In germline, CDR1 is MNHEY, CDR2 SMNVEV (reference sequence). Deletions cut 6 bases from V and 1 base from J, with 15 bases between. CDR3 DNA: TGTGCCAGCAGCAGCTCTAGGGCGGGCCAAGAGACCCAGTACTTC. It specifies CASSSSRAGQETQYF.

The rearrangement joins TRBV10-3 to TRBJ2-5; the D is unclear. Trimming cost V 8 bases and J 3 bases, with 10 bases left between them. The CDR3 loop spans 12 amino acids. Germline CDR1 reads ENHRY; CDR2 reads SYGVKD. The CDR3 DNA sequence: TGTGCCATCGGAGAGGTCGAAGAGACCCAGTACTTC. Translating it yields CAIGEVEETQYF.

The chain recombines TRBV4-1 with TRBJ2-3; 10 nucleotides agree with TRBD2. The germline CDR1 and CDR2 sequences are MGHRA and YSYEKL. V gave up 0 bases and J gave up 5 bases; unmatched junction bases: 11. There are 18 residues in the CDR3. CDR3 residues: CASSQEGGAGGPGDTQYF. In nucleotides, the CDR3 is TGCGCCAGCAGCCAAGAAGGAGGAGCGGGAGGGCCGGGAGATACGCAGTATTTT.

This clonotype was seen more than once but under ten times. The chain links TRBV13 to TRBJ2-5; 14 bases are shared with TRBD2. V was pared by 3 bases and J by 5 bases, with 5 bases of the junction left unmatched. The CDR3 is 16 amino acids. Per germline, CDR1 PRHDT and CDR2 FYEKMQ (reference sequence). The chain's CDR3 is CASSFGTSGRRETQYF. The CDR3 DNA reads TGTGCCAGCAGCTTCGGGACTAGCGGGAGACGGGAGACCCAGTACTTC. The full variable domain, its missing parts supplied by reference TRBV13 and TRBJ2-5, is AAGVIQSPRHLIKEKRETATLKCYPIPRHDTVYWYQQGPGQDPQFLISFYEKMQSDKGSIPDRFSAQQFSDYHSELNMSSLELGDSALYFCASSFGTSGRRETQYFGPGTRLLVL.

V and J are TRBV7-2 and TRBJ2-5; TRBD1 aligns across 12 bases. Gene TRBJ2-7 matches the end of the DNA better, so the J call may be wrong. The CDR3 is 17 amino acids. CDR1 is SGHTA and CDR2 is FQGNSA in the germline V gene. The CDR3 bases are TGTGCCAGCAGCTTACCGCACCCCGGGACAGGGGGCTTCGAGCAGTACTTC. It yields the protein CASSLPHPGTGGFEQYF.

This clonotype was detected a few times. The rearrangement joins TRBV7-2 to TRBJ1-5; no clear D gene. The V gene lost 0 bases and the J gene lost 1 base, with 7 bases spanning the gap. The CDR3 contains 15 residues. CDR1 SGHTA and CDR2 FQGNSA come from the germline V gene. CDR3 sequence: CASSLAGRSNQPQHF. DNA of the CDR3: TGTGCCAGCAGCTTAGCCGGGCGGAGCAATCAGCCCCAGCATTTT.

This clonotype appeared many times. This sequence joins TRBV28 and TRBJ2-3, with D hard to call. V was pared by 1 base and J by 4 bases, with 3 bases between. Germline V gene lookup returns CDR1 MDHEN and CDR2 SYDVKM. This CDR3 has 12 amino acids. The CDR3 region is CASSLLSDTQYF. In DNA form, the CDR3 reads TGTGCCAGCAGTTTATTGTCAGATACGCAGTATTTT.

This chain links TRBV29-1 with TRBJ1-2, with D unresolved. Germline CDR1 reads SQVTM; CDR2 reads ANQGSEA. The CDR3 has 15 residues. V was pared by 3 bases and J by 4 bases, with 18 bases between. CDR3 sequence: CSVEFRREEGYGYTF. For the CDR3, the DNA is TGCAGCGTTGAGTTCCGGCGCGAAGAGGGCTATGGCTACACCTTC.

The chain joins TRBV3-1 to TRBJ1-2, with 8 bases identical to TRBD1. This CDR3 has 15 residues. Trimming at V came to 1 base and at J to 4 bases, leaving 5 bases not matched to a gene. Germline V gene lookup returns CDR1 LGHDT and CDR2 YNNKEL (reference sequence). Here the CDR3 reads CASSQVDRAFYGYTF. The CDR3 nucleotides are TGTGCCAGCAGCCAAGTGGACAGGGCTTTCTATGGCTACACCTTC.

Details on this clonotype: A much bigger clone sits one base away, suggesting this may be a read error. The chain links TRBV10-3 to TRBJ2-7; D call uncertain. The CDR3 length is 14 residues. Germline V CDR1 and CDR2: ENHRY, SYGVKD. V lost 3 bases to trimming and J lost 5 bases, with 14 bases between them. As DNA, the CDR3 is TGTGCCATCAGTGACCCGGGCCTTGCCGACGAGCAGTACTTC. Its translation: CAISDPGLADEQYF.

Only a few counts were recorded for this clonotype. V usage is TRBV20-1 and J usage is TRBJ2-5, with D tentatively TRBD1 (5 bases). Per germline, CDR1 DFQATT and CDR2 SNEGSKA (reference sequence). Trimming left V 0 bases short and J 5 bases short, with 10 bases between. The CDR3 runs 13 residues. CDR3 sequence: CSARDWGAETQYF. The DNA for the CDR3 is TGCAGTGCTAGAGATTGGGGCGCGGAGACCCAGTACTTC.

The chain links TRBV6-1 to TRBJ1-2; no clear D. CDR1 is MNHNS and CDR2 is SASEGT in the germline V gene. Trimming cost V 0 bases and J 5 bases, with 13 bases left between them. CDR3 length: 15 amino acids. CDR3 sequence: CASSEAAVGPYGYTF. In DNA form, the CDR3 reads TGTGCCAGCAGTGAAGCGGCAGTCGGACCTTATGGCTACACCTTC.

This chain links TRBV20-1 with TRBJ2-1; D unclear. The CDR3 is 16 residues long. Germline loops: CDR1 DFQATT, CDR2 SNEGSKA (reference sequence). Trimming stripped 2 bases from V and 1 base from J, with 15 bases between. CDR3 sequence (DNA): TGCAGTGCTAGATCTGATCAGCTGAGGTCCTACAATGAGCAGTTCTTC. Translated, it gives CSARSDQLRSYNEQFF.

The CDR3 DNA reads as TGTGCCAGCAGTGACGGACAGAACACCTACAATGAGCAGTACTTC. The encoded protein is CASSDGQNTYNEQYF. The V gene is TRBV6-1, the J gene TRBJ2-5, with D possibly matching TRBD1 (6 bases). Germline CDR1 is MNHNS and CDR2 is SASEGT. V lost 3 bases and J lost 11, with 22 bases in between. There are 15 residues in the CDR3.

For the CDR3, the DNA is TGTGCCAGCAGCTTGTTGCCAGGGGGCGATGGCTACACCTTC. This translates into CASSLLPGGDGYTF. The chain combines TRBV5-6 with TRBJ1-2; 8 bases line up with TRBD1. After removal of 1 base from V and 6 bases from J, the junction contained 5 bases not matched to a gene. CDR1 and CDR2 (germline): SGHDT, YYEEEE. The CDR3 has 14 amino acids.